This record covers a single T cell receptor (beta chain). PCR involved 60 Vbeta and 13 Jbeta primers. Method: immunoSEQ multiplex PCR; TCRdb's copy keeps in-frame clones and lacks some. The sample lists 160,000 or so clones; about three quarters were seen once. The sample is drawn from a study of cytomegalovirus exposure and HLA in healthy donors. Whereas donors were nominally healthy upon sampling, unrecorded immune exposures were probable. V lost 4 bases to trimming and J lost 7 bases, with 7 bases between them. CDR1 is SEHNR, CDR2 FQNEAQ, per germline (reference sequence). This CDR3 is built from 11 residues.

The chain recombines TRBV7-9 with TRBJ1-1; D is ambiguous. The source is a man in his forties in good health and CMV-seronegative. Sequences were obtained from PBMCs. CDR3 protein: CASSSLGEAFF. CDR3 DNA: TGTGCCAGCAGCTCCCTCGGTGAAGCTTTCTTT.